This T cell receptor beta chain was sequenced for a study of OX40 agonist ivuxolimab in advanced cancers. Looking at the study overall: Of mixed ages from about 20 to 80 and averaging about 56 years, the group was around 78% male. Study-level findings and limits: Researchers report that CD8+ T cells had, on average, more expanded clones than CD4+.

Only in-frame clones appear in the TCRdb table, and some are missing; sequencing was by immunoSEQ multiplex PCR. The sample consists of approximately 40,000 clones, roughly 90% of them appearing once. Enrollment shut out patients with autoimmune disease history or systemic immunosuppression. Germline CDR1 and CDR2: SEHNR and FQNEAQ (reference sequence). V lost 8 bases to trimming and J lost 2 bases; unmatched junction nucleotides: 9. The CDR3 length is 15 residues. Details on this clone: Its antigen is unknown.

This receptor was identified in an adult with an advanced solid tumor such as melanoma, head and neck, liver or kidney cancer. The V call is TRBV7-9, the J call TRBJ2-1; 7 nucleotides agree with TRBD1. The specimen comprised CD4+ or CD8+ T cells sorted from blood, sampled in a trial of the OX40 agonist ivuxolimab. The chain's CDR3 is CASQQGTATYNEQFF. Written as DNA, the CDR3 is TGTGCCAGCCAACAGGGGACAGCTACCTACAATGAGCAGTTCTTC.